This entry lists 14 T cell receptor beta chains sequenced from one sample in a study of blood T cell repertoires in COVID-19. The method was immunoSEQ multiplex PCR; TCRdb's version includes in-frame clones alone and lacks a portion of them. There are approximately 150,000 clones in the sample; roughly 91% occur only once, and around 20% lies in the top ten. The sequenced sample consisted of peripheral blood. These receptors were collected from a man in his fifties with active or convalescent COVID-19.

V gene TRBV4-1 combines with J gene TRBJ2-7; 8 bases map to TRBD2. Germline lookup yields CDR1 MGHRA and CDR2 YSYEKL. The V segment lost 3 bases and the J segment 4 bases; nucleotides outside the gene matches: 5. This CDR3 is built from 14 residues. The CDR3 here is CASSQFPGGYEQYF. The DNA for the CDR3 is TGCGCCAGCAGCCAGTTCCCGGGAGGGTACGAGCAGTACTTC.

The chain employs TRBV7-7 and TRBJ2-2; D may be TRBD1 (6 bases). Germline V gene lookup returns CDR1 SSHAT and CDR2 FNYEAQ (reference sequence). The CDR3 loop spans 15 amino acids. Trimming removed 1 base at V and 0 bases at J, with 6 bases between. DNA of the CDR3: TGTGCCAGCAGCTTAGACAGGGCGAACACCGGGGAGCTGTTTTTT. Translated, it gives CASSLDRANTGELFF.

This chain connects TRBV10-3 to TRBJ2-1; a possible D gene is TRBD2 (6 bases). The CDR3 is made up of 17 amino acids. Germline CDR1 ENHRY, CDR2 SYGVKD. With 4 bases removed from V and 3 bases from J, the gap between germline ends came to 19 bases. The CDR3 reads CAISVSSEISYYNEQFF. The DNA of the CDR3 is TGTGCCATCAGTGTGTCTAGCGAAATATCGTACTACAATGAGCAGTTCTTC.

This clone has ten or more counts. This chain uses TRBV4-1 with TRBJ2-3; D remains unclear. The CDR3 runs to 16 residues. V lost 0 bases and J lost 2, with 12 bases in between. Germline loops: CDR1 MGHRA, CDR2 YSYEKL. The CDR3 loop is CASSQEPPGATDTQYF. In nucleotides, the CDR3 is TGCGCCAGCAGCCAAGAACCCCCCGGAGCCACAGATACGCAGTATTTT.

This clone was observed once. This chain uses TRBV9 with TRBJ1-5, with 8 bases fitting TRBD1. The J segment lost 3 bases and the V segment lost 4 bases, leaving 6 bases of the junction unmatched. The CDR3 loop spans 15 amino acids. Germline V lookup: CDR1 SGDLS, CDR2 YYNGEE. In nucleotides, the CDR3 is TGTGCCAGCAGCCCAGGGACAGGTTACAATCAGCCCCAGCATTTT. This translates into CASSPGTGYNQPQHF.

This sequence joins TRBV2 and TRBJ1-5, with 8 positions matching TRBD1. CDR1 SNHLY and CDR2 FYNNEI come from the germline V gene. The CDR3 runs 15 residues. The V and J ends lost 2 bases and 5 bases, in that order; junction bases with no gene match: 5. The CDR3 region is CASSERDRRYQPQHF. The CDR3 coding sequence is TGTGCCAGCAGTGAAAGGGACAGGAGGTATCAGCCCCAGCATTTT.

The chain combines TRBV18 with TRBJ2-1; TRBD2 aligns across 7 bases. Germline CDR1 is KGHSH and CDR2 is LQKENI. The CDR3 sequence is 17 residues long. J was trimmed by 8 bases and V by 5 bases; bases with no gene match: 18. CDR3 DNA: TGTGCCAGCTCAATAGGGAGGGTAGCGGTTCTCCAGGATGAGCAGTTCTTC. Encoded protein: CASSIGRVAVLQDEQFF.

V usage is TRBV18 and J usage is TRBJ2-3; 12 nucleotides agree with TRBD2. The CDR3 is made up of 18 amino acids. V gave up 6 bases and J gave up 0 bases; unmatched junction bases: 10. Germline lookup yields CDR1 KGHSH and CDR2 LQKENI. The CDR3 DNA reads TGTGCCAGCTCGCCCAGACTAGCGGGAGCGTCAAGCACAGATACGCAGTATTTT. It specifies CASSPRLAGASSTDTQYF.

The CDR3 region is CASRHPGLAGDRATGELFF. The CDR3, as DNA: TGTGCCAGCAGGCATCCGGGACTAGCGGGAGACCGGGCCACCGGGGAGCTGTTTTTT. This chain joins TRBV28 and TRBJ2-2; 14 bases line up with TRBD2. The junction had 13 bases not matched to a gene; V was cut back by 6 bases and J by 4 bases. This CDR3 has 19 residues. Germline CDR1 and CDR2: MDHEN and SYDVKM.

The CDR3 DNA is TGTGCCAGCAGCTTAAATAGGGGGGGGCGGAATGAGCAGTTCTTC. The encoded protein is CASSLNRGGRNEQFF. V is TRBV7-2 and J is TRBJ2-1; D perhaps matches TRBD2 (7 bases). The V end was cut by 2 bases, the J end by 7 bases, with 15 bases between. CDR1 is SGHTA, CDR2 FQGNSA, per germline. CDR3 length: 15 residues.

This chain connects TRBV5-6 to TRBJ2-2; TRBD1 aligns across 12 bases. The CDR3 runs 17 residues. The germline CDR1 and CDR2 sequences are SGHDT and YYEEEE. V shed 3 bases, J shed 0 bases, and the junction held 3 bases outside the gene matches. This chain's CDR3 is CASSSGDRGPNTGELFF. The CDR3 DNA is TGTGCCAGCAGCTCCGGGGACAGGGGGCCGAACACCGGGGAGCTGTTTTTT.

This clone came up a few times. This chain uses TRBV9 with TRBJ1-1; D uncertain. V dropped 0 bases and J dropped 1 base, with 10 bases sitting between them. Germline V CDR1 and CDR2: SGDLS, YYNGEE. The CDR3 contains 15 residues. The CDR3 DNA sequence: TGTGCCAGCAGCGTAGGTCACAGTTCGAACACTGAAGCTTTCTTT. Protein: CASSVGHSSNTEAFF.

This clone was picked up a small number of times. The rearrangement uses TRBV19 and TRBJ2-3; 8 bases align to TRBD1. This CDR3 is built from 15 residues. V lost 4 bases and J lost 4; bases outside the gene matches: 7. Germline CDR1 and CDR2: LNHDA and SQIVND (reference sequence). The DNA of the CDR3 is TGTGCCAGTAGTACCCGGACAGGGTTTCCAGATACGCAGTATTTT. This encodes CASSTRTGFPDTQYF.

The chain links TRBV7-9 to TRBJ2-1; possibly TRBD2 for D (6 bases). Trimming cost V 4 bases and J 3 bases, with 16 bases left between them. Germline V gives CDR1 SEHNR, CDR2 FQNEAQ (reference sequence). The CDR3 is 16 residues long. CDR3 in amino acids: CASSSETGENYNEQFF. CDR3 DNA: TGTGCCAGCAGCTCGGAGACGGGAGAGAACTACAATGAGCAGTTCTTC.